The 27 T cell receptor beta chains reported below all come from one sample, sequenced in a study of response to subunit inactivated influenza vaccine. TCRdb ran MiXCR on the RT-PCR reads and lists one entry per CDR3 protein. The sample contains fewer than 800,000 distinct CDR3 sequences, about 15% of which appear only once. The material was PBMCs from blood, obtained 11 to 12 days after vaccination. These receptors were taken from a man in his fifties or sixties who received an inactivated influenza vaccine.

This clonotype came up a few times. The genes are TRBV10-3 and TRBJ1-5; possibly TRBD1 for D (5 bases). There are 15 residues in the CDR3. V was trimmed by 5 bases and J by 5 bases, leaving 16 bases between them. Germline CDR1 reads ENHRY; CDR2 reads SYGVKD. The CDR3 protein is CAISSGPEGHQPQHF. The CDR3 nucleotides are TGTGCCATCAGTTCCGGGCCAGAGGGACATCAGCCCCAGCATTTT.

This clonotype was counted between two and nine times. This chain connects TRBV3-1 to TRBJ2-1; no clear D gene. The germline gives CDR1 LGHDT, CDR2 YNNKEL (reference sequence). The CDR3 spans 14 residues. V gave up 3 bases and J gave up 0 bases, with 6 bases separating them. This CDR3 is CASSQHRSYNEQFF. Written as DNA, the CDR3 is TGTGCCAGCAGCCAGCACCGCTCCTACAATGAGCAGTTCTTC.

This sequence joins TRBV5-1 and TRBJ2-2; D call uncertain. V dropped 1 base and J dropped 0 bases, with 7 bases sitting between them. The CDR3 has 15 amino acids. The V gene's germline CDR1 is SGHRS and CDR2 YFSETQ. The CDR3 region is CASSLLSTNTGELFF. CDR3 coding DNA: TGCGCCAGCAGCTTGCTTTCCACGAACACCGGGGAGCTGTTTTTT.

This clonotype turned up a few times. The germline gene is not matched at one end of the junction; a read error may be the cause. The chain is built from TRBV10-3 and TRBJ1-3, with D perhaps matching TRBD1 (5 bases). Germline CDR1 reads ENHRY; CDR2 reads SYGVKD. This CDR3 contains 14 residues. The CDR3 protein is CATLDWGSGDTIYF. The CDR3 DNA is TGTGCCACGCTGGATTGGGGCTCTGGAGACACCATATATTTT.

The chain combines TRBV15 with TRBJ2-3; D is undetermined. The CDR3 loop spans 17 amino acids. V lost 0 bases to trimming and J lost 2 bases, with 15 bases between them. The germline gives CDR1 LNHNV, CDR2 YYDKDF (reference sequence). CDR3 nucleotides: TGTGCCACCAGCAGAGAAGGGTTGGGCACAGCCACAGATACGCAGTATTTT. Encoded protein: CATSREGLGTATDTQYF. The whole variable domain, remainder taken from reference TRBV15 and TRBJ2-3, is DAMVIQNPRYQVTQFGKPVTLSCSQTLNHNVMYWYQQKSSQAPKLLFHYYDKDFNNEADTPDNFQSRRPNTSFCFLDIRSPGLGDTAMYLCATSREGLGTATDTQYFGPGTRLTVL.

V gene TRBV5-1 combines with J gene TRBJ2-3; D might be TRBD2 (7 bases). The CDR3 has 14 residues. Germline CDR1 SGHRS, CDR2 YFSETQ. The V end lost 4 bases, the J end lost 5 bases, and 14 bases lay between the germline ends. The CDR3 DNA follows: TGCGCCAGCAGCCCCGGACTAGGGGGAGATACGCAGTATTTT. It is translated as CASSPGLGGDTQYF.

In this sample, this clonotype turned up a few times. Written as DNA, the CDR3 is TGCGCCAGCAGCCCGGCGCAGCAAGGGCTAGAGACCCAGTACTTC. It codes for CASSPAQQGLETQYF. The rearrangement joins TRBV5-1 to TRBJ2-5; D gene unclear. Germline CDR1 reads SGHRS; CDR2 reads YFSETQ. Trimming took off 4 bases at V and 4 bases at J, with 17 bases between the two ends. This CDR3 has 15 residues.

The chain is built from TRBV4-1 and TRBJ1-1, with D maybe TRBD1 (6 bases). The CDR3 is made up of 14 amino acids. CDR1 and CDR2 (germline): MGHRA, YSYEKL. V dropped 4 bases and J dropped 5 bases, with 14 bases sitting between them. CDR3 sequence reads: CASSLQVRGTEAFF. In DNA form, the CDR3 reads TGCGCCAGCAGCCTACAGGTGAGGGGGACTGAAGCTTTCTTT.

This clonotype was detected many times. The chain uses TRBV4-3 and TRBJ2-3; 7 bases map to TRBD1. Looked up from germline, CDR1 is LGHNA and CDR2 is YSLEER. J gave up 4 bases and V 1 base, and 2 bases lay outside the gene matches. The CDR3 spans 14 residues. This CDR3 reads CASSQGQGSDTQYF. The CDR3 DNA follows: TGCGCCAGCAGCCAAGGACAGGGATCAGATACGCAGTATTTT.

This clonotype has just one count. One junction end does not reproduce the germline sequence, and a read error may be involved. The chain is built from TRBV20-1 and TRBJ2-5; D gene ambiguous. The CDR3 loop spans 16 amino acids. The V gene's germline CDR1 is DFQATT and CDR2 SNEGSKA (reference sequence). In nucleotides, the CDR3 is TGCTGTGCTAGAGAGTTCACAGCATCGTACCAAGAGACCCAGTACTTC. Protein product: CCAREFTASYQETQYF.

The J gene is TRBJ1-5, the V gene TRBV6-2 or TRBV6-3, with TRBD1 matching 7 bases. The germline V gene has CDR1 MNHEY and CDR2 SVGEGT. The length of the CDR3 is 14 residues. The ends lost 6 bases at V and 4 bases at J; junction bases unmatched: 6. The CDR3 loop reads CASRMTGTNQPQHF. DNA of the CDR3: TGTGCCAGCAGGATGACAGGGACTAATCAGCCCCAGCATTTT.

This clonotype appeared a single time. The J gene is TRBJ2-2, the V gene TRBV9, with a possible D match to TRBD1 (6 bases). V was cut by 4 bases and J by 5 bases, with 12 bases left in between. This CDR3 has 14 residues. Germline V lookup: CDR1 SGDLS, CDR2 YYNGEE. CDR3 DNA sequence: TGTGCCAGCAGCATACAGGGAGATACCGGGGAGCTGTTTTTT. It is translated as CASSIQGDTGELFF. The full variable domain, its missing parts supplied by reference TRBV9 and TRBJ2-2, is DSGVTQTPKHLITATGQRVTLRCSPRSGDLSVYWYQQSLDQGLQFLIQYYNGEERAKGNILERFSAQQFPDLHSELNLSSLELGDSALYFCASSIQGDTGELFFGEGSRLTVL.

The chain has TRBV7-2 and TRBJ1-4, with 7 bases lining up with TRBD1. Germline V lookup: CDR1 SGHTA, CDR2 FQGNSA. The V gene end was trimmed by 5 bases and the J gene end by 6 bases; junction bases not matched to a gene: 9. CDR3 length: 15 amino acids. The CDR3 nucleotides are TGTGCCAGCAGCCTAACCGGGACAGCTCATGAAAAACTGTTTTTT. Protein: CASSLTGTAHEKLFF.

V is TRBV5-1 and J is TRBJ2-1; 11 nucleotides agree with TRBD1. This CDR3 contains 15 residues. The germline CDR1 and CDR2 sequences are SGHRS and YFSETQ. Losses at the gene ends were 4 bases for V and 2 bases for J; bases not matched to a gene: 2. CDR3 sequence reads: CASSGTGGTYNEQFF. The CDR3 DNA is TGCGCCAGCAGCGGGACAGGGGGAACCTACAATGAGCAGTTCTTC.

This clonotype has only a few counts. The rearrangement uses TRBV3-1 and TRBJ1-1; possibly TRBD1 for D (5 bases). The CDR3 runs 15 residues. The V and J ends lost 4 bases and 5 bases respectively, with 17 bases between them. In germline, CDR1 is LGHDT, CDR2 YNNKEL (reference sequence). The CDR3 DNA reads TGTGCCAGCAGCCCTCAGAGGGGATCGTGGACTGAAGCTTTCTTT. Translating gives CASSPQRGSWTEAFF.

The V and J genes are TRBV15 and TRBJ1-2; 7 positions agree with TRBD1. V gave up 5 bases and J gave up 2 bases; unmatched junction bases: 8. Germline CDR1 LNHNV, CDR2 YYDKDF (reference sequence). There are 15 residues in the CDR3. CDR3 nucleotides: TGTGCCACCAGCCAGGACAGGCAGCTAAACTATGGCTACACCTTC. Translating it yields CATSQDRQLNYGYTF.

Only a few counts were recorded for this clonotype. The V gene is TRBV7-6, the J gene TRBJ2-3; TRBD2 agrees at 13 bases. V was pared by 4 bases and J by 2 bases, with 3 bases of the junction left unmatched. Germline lookup yields CDR1 SGHVS and CDR2 FNYEAQ. The CDR3 is made up of 16 amino acids. CDR3 in amino acids: CASSSGTSGATDTQYF. CDR3 DNA: TGTGCCAGCAGCTCAGGGACTAGCGGGGCCACAGATACGCAGTATTTT.

This clonotype came up a few times. The genes are TRBV12-5 and TRBJ2-5; D is ambiguous. Deletions cut 1 base from V and 2 bases from J, with 11 bases between. The CDR3 contains 15 residues. CDR1 LGHNT and CDR2 FRNRAP come from the germline V gene. CDR3: CASGLGNTFQETQYF. The CDR3 nucleotides are TGTGCTAGTGGTTTGGGAAATACCTTTCAAGAGACCCAGTACTTC.

The J gene is TRBJ2-7, the V gene TRBV6-5; tentative D call: TRBD1 (5 bases). This CDR3 contains 13 residues. Trimming pared 2 bases from V and 3 bases from J, leaving 8 bases between. CDR1 and CDR2 from the germline V gene are MNHEY and SVGAGI. CDR3 region: CASSYGRVYEQYF. CDR3 in DNA: TGTGCCAGCAGTTACGGCAGGGTCTACGAGCAGTACTTC.

This clonotype was observed at least ten times. The chain joins TRBV5-1 to TRBJ1-2, with D tentatively TRBD1 (6 bases). Trimming removed 3 bases at V and 8 bases at J, with 17 bases between. Germline V CDR1 and CDR2: SGHRS, YFSETQ. The CDR3 loop spans 14 amino acids. CDR3 DNA: TGCGCCAGCAGCTCGGGAGGGGGACGGTACGGCTACACCTTC. Protein sequence: CASSSGGGRYGYTF.

The chain carries TRBV3-1 and TRBJ2-3; D gene uncertain. Trimming cost V 3 bases and J 1 base, with 5 bases left between them. CDR3 size: 13 residues. Germline assignment: CDR1 LGHDT and CDR2 YNNKEL (reference sequence). As DNA, the CDR3 is TGTGCCAGCAGCCACTACGGCACAGATACGCAGTATTTT. Translated: CASSHYGTDTQYF.

CDR3 DNA: TGTGCCAGCAGACAATTCGGGACAGGGTACGAGCAGTACTTC. Protein sequence: CASRQFGTGYEQYF. The genes are TRBV12-3 or TRBV12-4 and TRBJ2-7; TRBD1 aligns across 9 bases. There are 14 residues in the CDR3. V lost 6 bases to trimming and J lost 4 bases; unmatched junction nucleotides: 7.

V gene TRBV6-2 or TRBV6-3 combines with J gene TRBJ2-7; D might be TRBD1 or TRBD2, each matching 7 bases. Germline CDR1 is MNHEY and CDR2 is SVGEGT. The CDR3 is made up of 13 amino acids. The V end lost 7 bases, the J end lost 3 bases, and 13 bases lay between the germline ends. In nucleotides, the CDR3 is TGTGCCAGCAAGACAGGGAGGGACTACGAGCAGTACTTC. Its translation is CASKTGRDYEQYF.

This clonotype was detected only a few times. The J gene is TRBJ2-1, the V gene TRBV20-1; 9 bases are a match to TRBD2. Unmatched junction bases numbered 7, after V lost 4 bases and J lost 3 bases. The CDR3 length is 15 residues. The germline V gene has CDR1 DFQATT and CDR2 SNEGSKA (reference sequence). CDR3 loop: CSATPLAGLYNEQFF. CDR3 nucleotide sequence: TGCAGTGCTACACCTCTAGCGGGGCTCTACAATGAGCAGTTCTTC.

This clonotype has more than one count but fewer than ten. CDR3 in amino acids: CSALGLAVYNEQFF. In DNA, the CDR3 is TGCAGTGCCCTTGGACTAGCAGTGTATAATGAGCAGTTCTTC. This chain joins TRBV20-1 and TRBJ2-1; TRBD2 aligns across 8 bases. With 6 bases clipped from V and 7 bases from J, the junction kept 11 bases outside the gene matches. CDR1 DFQATT and CDR2 SNEGSKA come from the germline V gene (reference sequence). CDR3 length: 14 residues.

The sample holds a few counts of this clonotype. The gene calls are TRBV18 and TRBJ2-3, with 9 bases lining up with TRBD2. The CDR3 has 17 residues. V trimming: 6 bases; J trimming: 6 bases; junction bases outside the gene matches: 16. CDR1 and CDR2 from the germline V gene are KGHSH and LQKENI. CDR3 bases: TGTGCCAGCTCTCGCATGACTAGCGGCCAGGGATGGGATACGCAGTATTTT. Translation: CASSRMTSGQGWDTQYF.

This clonotype was counted ten times or more. The J gene is TRBJ2-1, the V gene TRBV11-2; D ambiguous. This CDR3 region has 12 residues. Looked up from germline, CDR1 is SGHAT and CDR2 is FQNNGV. V dropped 7 bases and J dropped 4 bases, with 8 bases sitting between them. The CDR3 DNA reads TGTGCCAGCACAAGGGATTACAATGAGCAGTTCTTC. Translation: CASTRDYNEQFF.